This is a list of T cell receptor beta chains from one sample in a study of identical twins. MiXCR, applied by TCRdb to the 5' RACE reads, yields one record per CDR3 protein. This sample carries roughly 710,000 distinct CDR3 sequences, roughly 6% of them seen once, and the ten largest clones take roughly 1.8%. Sequences were obtained from naive T cells sorted from blood. These receptors came from a young man in good health. Each CDR3 is given with its conserved first and last residue.

v_call cdr3_aa
TRBV20-1 CSARVLGSLNTEAFF
TRBV5-1 CASSFYDGELFF
TRBV18 CASSGSPDQPQHF
TRBV9 CASSVGSGAQETQYF
TRBV6-2/TRBV6-3 CASTPTGTASTYEQYF
TRBV5-6 CASSLEETGALGEQFF
TRBV11-1 CASSLNQGGLDRYQETQYF
TRBV30 CASRDTAYEQYF
TRBV9 CASSVVGGGEQYF
TRBV3-1 CASTTGGTGELFF
TRBV25-1 CASSDPGTYYGYTF
TRBV5-5 CASSYGPEAFF
TRBV27 CASSFFGGTGELFF
TRBV12-3/TRBV12-4 CASTLTSGANVLTF
TRBV12-3/TRBV12-4 CASRAHSGELFF
TRBV9 CASSVGPSNNEQFF
TRBV5-1 CASSPGDRGRYNEQFF
TRBV25-1 CASSDYSVRSTEAFF
TRBV7-9 CASSEGQWSEKLFF
TRBV18 CASSRGSVSGEQYF
TRBV6-5 CASSYRGQIHNEQFF
TRBV10-3 CAISGSGRARNEQFF
TRBV20-1 CSANPERQGHTYEQYF
TRBV12-3/TRBV12-4 CASRSGGRNDQLEAFF
TRBV24-1 CATSGGGAGHQPQHF
TRBV27 CASSPLGGQGATEAFF
TRBV18 CASSLRAEYTDTQYF
TRBV20-1 CSAGTGQNTDTQYF
TRBV27 CASRREGGKETQYF
TRBV5-1 CASSLAGRGNTIYF
TRBV6-5 CASSFREIGELFF
TRBV3-1 CASSQHTAAVRAKNIQYF
TRBV10-3 CAISESPPGGGLTDTQYF
TRBV12-3/TRBV12-4 CASNLGRSYEQYF
TRBV6-4 CASRVSGRYSYNEQFF
TRBV10-3 CATSITLPASGANVLTF
TRBV5-6 CASSSQPGQRREQYF
TRBV20-1 CSAEGTAYGYTF
TRBV7-9 CASSFATSAGANVLTF
TRBV5-5 CASSSTGLLEAFF
TRBV5-1 CASSLGSTIQYF
TRBV7-2 CASSLRWSGNTEAFF
TRBV6-1 CASMAGAVGELFF
TRBV6-4 CASSDSGGGLTDTQYF
TRBV12-3/TRBV12-4 CASSPGTANSPLHF
TRBV12-3/TRBV12-4 CASSFQGGTDTQYF
TRBV7-7 CASSLGVQRIDTGELFF
TRBV20-1 CSASLTGANYGYTF
TRBV29-1 CSVEQNRDHTGELFF
TRBV5-5 CASSLGPKGNSPLHF
TRBV12-3/TRBV12-4 CASSLGWFAGNTIYF
TRBV14 CASSPVEGALHF
TRBV4-3 CASSQGGALGTDTQYF
TRBV5-6 CASSPRDGVSYEQYF